In its sample, the clone carrying this TCR beta chain was seen once. The sample originates from a study of Tregs in tolerant kidney transplant recipients. Recipients received nonmyeloablative bone marrow transplants from related graft donors, with transient mixed chimerism. The germline V gene encodes CDR1 SGHTA and CDR2 FQGNSA. The junction had 9 bases not matched to a gene; V was cut back by 4 bases and J by 5 bases. The length of the CDR3 is 16 residues. Some clones are missing from TCRdb's copy, which holds only in-frame ones; the method was immunoSEQ multiplex PCR. The data show some 47,000 clones, over 85% seen once.

The chain has TRBV7-2 and TRBJ2-2, with 8 bases lining up with TRBD2. This clonotype originated in a human patient who received a combined kidney and bone marrow transplant. Part of the T cells may come from the graft donor. This material consisted of CD8+ T cells from blood (PBMCs), taken 12 months after the transplant. The DNA for the CDR3 is TGTGCCAGCAGCTCAGGACGCGGGGGGTCGACCGGGGAGCTGTTTTTT. This codes for CASSSGRGGSTGELFF.